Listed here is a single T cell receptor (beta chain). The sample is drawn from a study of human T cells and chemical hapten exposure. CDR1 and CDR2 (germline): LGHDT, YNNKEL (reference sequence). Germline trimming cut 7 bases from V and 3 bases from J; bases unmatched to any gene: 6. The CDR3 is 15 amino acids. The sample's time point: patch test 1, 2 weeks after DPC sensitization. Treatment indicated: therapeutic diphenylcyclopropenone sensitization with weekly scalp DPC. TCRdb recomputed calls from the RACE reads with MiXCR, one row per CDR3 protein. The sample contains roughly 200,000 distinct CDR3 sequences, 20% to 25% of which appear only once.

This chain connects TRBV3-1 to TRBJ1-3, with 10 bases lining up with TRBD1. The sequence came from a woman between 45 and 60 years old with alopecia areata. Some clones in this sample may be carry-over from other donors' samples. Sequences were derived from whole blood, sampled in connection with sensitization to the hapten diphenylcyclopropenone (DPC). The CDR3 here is CASTDRGLGGNTIYF. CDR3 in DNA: TGTGCCAGCACCGACAGGGGGCTTGGTGGAAACACCATATATTTT. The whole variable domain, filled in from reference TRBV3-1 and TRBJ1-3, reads DTAVSQTPKYLVTQMGNDKSIKCEQNLGHDTMYWYKQDSKKFLKIMFSYNNKELIINETVPNRFSPKSPDKAHLNLHINSLELGDSAVYFCASTDRGLGGNTIYFGEGSWLTVV.